The rows below give T cell receptor beta chains drawn from one sample of a study of blood T cell repertoires in COVID-19. Here immunoSEQ multiplex PCR was the method, and the copy in TCRdb shows in-frame clones only, minus some. Of 200,000 to 250,000 clones listed, 92% are singletons. The material sequenced was peripheral blood. These receptors originate from a man between 60 and 75 years old with COVID-19, enrolled during active disease. Both conserved end residues are part of each CDR3. Fields, in order: V gene, D gene, clone size, J gene, CDR3 protein, CDR3 DNA. D genes are given only for firm matches. Clone size is shown for a subset of rows, as once, few, many or a class of expanded clone.

TRBV29-1	.	.	TRBJ2-1	CSVVTRRVSNNEQFF	TGCAGCGTTGTAACCCGGAGGGTTTCGAACAATGAGCAGTTCTTC
TRBV18	.	.	TRBJ1-1	CASSQRVEGNTEAFF	TGTGCCAGCTCACAAAGAGTGGAGGGGAACACTGAAGCTTTCTTT
TRBV7-2	.	.	TRBJ1-5	CASSLSRVKPQHF	TGTGCCAGCAGCTTATCCAGGGTCAAGCCCCAGCATTTT
TRBV12-2	.	.	TRBJ2-3	CASRSTGLRVSDTQYF	TGTGCAAGTCGCTCCACGGGACTCCGGGTCTCGGATACGCAGTATTTT
TRBV27	.	few	TRBJ2-2	CASRFSGNTGELFF	TGTGCCAGCAGATTCAGCGGGAACACCGGGGAGCTGTTTTTT
TRBV7-2	TRBD1	.	TRBJ1-2	CASSLVRTGYGYTF	TGTGCCAGCAGCTTAGTTAGGACAGGCTATGGCTACACCTTC
TRBV2	.	few	TRBJ1-2	CASSGGGKGYGYTF	TGTGCCAGCTCGGGGGGCGGAAAGGGCTATGGCTACACCTTC
TRBV3-1/TRBV3-2	TRBD1	.	TRBJ1-6	CASSQGGTVSSPLHF	TGTGCCAGCAGCCAAGGTGGGACAGTAAGTTCACCCCTCCACTTT
TRBV5-6	TRBD1	.	TRBJ2-2	CASSLAGRGTGELFF	TGTGCCAGCAGCTTGGCCGGCAGGGGGACCGGGGAGCTGTTTTTT
TRBV19	TRBD1	.	TRBJ1-3	CASSNRQGSTHSGNTIYF	TGTGCCAGTAGTAACAGACAGGGTTCAACTCACTCTGGAAACACCATATATTTT
TRBV12-3/TRBV12-4	TRBD1	.	TRBJ1-1	CASSLPDREAFF	TGTGCCAGCAGTTTGCCGGACAGGGAAGCTTTCTTT
TRBV24-1	TRBD2	.	TRBJ2-5	CATSDGTSPQETQYF	TGTGCCACCAGTGATGGGACTAGCCCCCAAGAGACCCAGTACTTC
TRBV2	.	.	TRBJ1-2	CASSDRRGWGYTF	TGTGCCAGCAGTGACCGCAGGGGTTGGGGCTACACCTTC
TRBV24-1	.	once	TRBJ2-7	CATSDGLNGFLSGTYEQYF	TGTGCCACCAGTGATGGGCTGAATGGCTTCCTCTCTGGAACCTACGAGCAGTACTTC
TRBV7-2	TRBD1	.	TRBJ2-7	CASSLATGVRYEQYF	TGTGCCAGCAGCTTGGCGACAGGGGTCCGCTACGAGCAGTACTTC
TRBV18	TRBD1	.	TRBJ2-7	CASSMDRGGTYEQYF	TGTGCCAGCTCAATGGACAGGGGCGGTACCTACGAGCAGTACTTC
TRBV6-2/TRBV6-3	.	.	TRBJ2-7	CASSSPYEQYF	TGTGCCAGCAGCTCTCCCTACGAGCAGTACTTC
TRBV6-5	.	.	TRBJ2-1	CASSSRGDNEQFF	TGTGCCAGCAGTTCCCGTGGAGACAATGAGCAGTTCTTC
TRBV27	.	.	TRBJ1-2	CASSPRQGIYGYTF	TGTGCCAGCAGTCCCCGTCAGGGGATATATGGCTACACCTTC
TRBV12-5	.	.	TRBJ2-5	CASGLRFWGPRQETQYF	TGTGCTAGTGGTTTGCGTTTTTGGGGGCCTCGCCAAGAGACCCAGTACTTC
TRBV6-6	.	.	TRBJ1-1	CASSLPRAQGEAFF	TGTGCCAGCAGTCTACCCCGTGCCCAGGGCGAAGCTTTCTTT
TRBV9	.	.	TRBJ1-2	CASSAKQGDYGYTF	TGTGCCAGCAGCGCCAAACAGGGAGACTATGGCTACACCTTC
TRBV7-3	TRBD2	.	TRBJ2-3	CASSLAGGADTQYF	TGTGCCAGCAGCTTAGCGGGGGGCGCAGATACGCAGTATTTT
TRBV19	TRBD1	.	TRBJ2-7	CASRDRGPSYEQYF	TGTGCCAGCCGCGACAGGGGCCCATCCTACGAGCAGTACTTC
TRBV28	.	.	TRBJ1-6	CASSLYGYSDRGSYNSPLHF	TGTGCCAGCAGTTTATACGGGTATTCGGACCGAGGGTCCTATAATTCACCCCTCCACTTT
TRBV12-5	TRBD1	.	TRBJ2-2	CASGFRQGATGELFF	TGTGCTAGTGGTTTTAGACAGGGTGCAACCGGGGAGCTGTTTTTT
TRBV9	TRBD1	.	TRBJ1-1	CASSPLQGLANTEAFF	TGTGCCAGCAGCCCTCTACAGGGGTTGGCGAACACTGAAGCTTTCTTT
TRBV28	.	.	TRBJ1-3	CASSLAVRSGNTIYF	TGTGCCAGCAGTTTGGCGGTACGCTCTGGAAACACCATATATTTT
TRBV6-5	TRBD1	.	TRBJ1-2	CASSYWVGGLYGYTF	TGTGCCAGCAGTTACTGGGTAGGGGGCCTGTATGGCTACACCTTC
TRBV7-9	.	.	TRBJ1-1	CASSWRSSGDTEAFF	TGTGCCAGCAGCTGGAGATCTTCGGGGGACACTGAAGCTTTCTTT
TRBV19	.	.	TRBJ1-3	CASNPNGKATSGNTIYF	TGTGCCAGTAATCCCAACGGGAAGGCTACCTCTGGAAACACCATATATTTT
TRBV3-1/TRBV3-2	.	.	TRBJ1-4	CASSPGQVEKLFF	TGTGCCAGCAGCCCTGGACAAGTTGAAAAACTGTTTTTT
TRBV18	.	.	TRBJ1-4	CASSGSGTNEKLFF	TGTGCCAGCTCAGGTAGCGGAACTAATGAAAAACTGTTTTTT
TRBV4-2	.	.	TRBJ2-3	CASSQDSLAASTDTQYF	TGTGCCAGCAGCCAAGATTCCTTAGCGGCTAGCACAGATACGCAGTATTTT
TRBV19	.	.	TRBJ1-5	CASSLDRYQPQHF	TGTGCCAGTAGTTTGGACAGATATCAGCCCCAGCATTTT
TRBV19	.	.	TRBJ2-1	CASSIGAGRVDNEQFF	TGTGCCAGTAGTATAGGGGCCGGGCGGGTGGACAATGAGCAGTTCTTC
TRBV5-1	TRBD2	.	TRBJ2-3	CASSLRAGGYTDTQYF	TGCGCCAGCAGCTTGAGGGCGGGGGGGTACACAGATACGCAGTATTTT
TRBV6-5	TRBD1	.	TRBJ1-2	CASRWGQGTYGYTF	TGTGCCAGCCGGTGGGGACAGGGAACGTATGGCTACACCTTC
TRBV15	TRBD2	.	TRBJ2-1	CATSREKAGERYNEQFF	TGTGCCACCAGCAGAGAAAAAGCGGGAGAGAGGTACAATGAGCAGTTCTTC
TRBV24-1	.	.	TRBJ2-2	CATSDSRDIHTGELFF	TGTGCCACCAGTGATAGTAGGGACATCCACACCGGGGAGCTGTTTTTT
TRBV5-4	.	.	TRBJ2-2	CASSLSNSYTGELFF	TGTGCCAGCAGCTTAAGTAACAGTTACACCGGGGAGCTGTTTTTT
TRBV5-1	.	.	TRBJ2-2	CASSLDAQLAGELFF	TGCGCCAGCAGCTTGGACGCTCAGTTGGCCGGGGAGCTGTTTTTT
TRBV6-6	TRBD2	.	TRBJ2-1	CASSPRTSGRSPYNEQFF	TGTGCCAGCAGTCCTAGGACTAGCGGGAGGTCGCCCTACAATGAGCAGTTCTTC
TRBV5-4	TRBD1	.	TRBJ2-7	CASSFGTVSYEQYF	TGTGCCAGCAGCTTCGGGACAGTGTCCTACGAGCAGTACTTC
TRBV5-1	TRBD1	.	TRBJ1-2	CASGMGGQRYGYTF	TGCGCCAGCGGGATGGGGGGACAGCGGTATGGCTACACCTTC
TRBV6-4	.	.	TRBJ1-2	CASSDNSYGYTF	TGTGCCAGCAGTGACAACAGCTATGGCTACACCTTC
TRBV5-1	TRBD2	.	TRBJ2-1	CASSLAVASGYNEQFF	TGCGCCAGCAGCTTGGCCGTGGCTAGCGGATACAATGAGCAGTTCTTC
TRBV5-1	TRBD2	.	TRBJ2-7	CASSMTSGGYEQYF	TGCGCCAGCAGCATGACTAGCGGGGGATACGAGCAGTACTTC
TRBV5-1	TRBD2	once	TRBJ2-1	CASSLRLARNSYNEQFF	TGCGCCAGCAGCTTGAGACTAGCGCGTAACTCCTACAATGAGCAGTTCTTC
TRBV19	TRBD1	.	TRBJ1-2	CASSDDRGYSYYGYTF	TGTGCCAGTAGTGATGACAGGGGATATTCCTACTATGGCTACACCTTC
TRBV27	.	.	TRBJ2-3	CASSTGLTPDTQYF	TGTGCCAGCAGTACGGGACTTACCCCTGATACGCAGTATTTT
TRBV27	.	.	TRBJ2-3	CASSLEGDSTDTQYF	TGTGCCAGCAGTTTAGAGGGGGACAGCACAGATACGCAGTATTTT
TRBV7-9	TRBD1	.	TRBJ1-5	CASSQGQRNQPQHF	TGTGCCAGCAGCCAGGGACAGCGGAATCAGCCCCAGCATTTT
TRBV7-9	.	.	TRBJ1-1	CASSFTTGAEAFF	TGTGCCAGCAGCTTTACTACGGGGGCTGAAGCTTTCTTT
TRBV9	.	.	TRBJ2-1	CASSVGSGSYNEQFF	TGTGCCAGCAGCGTAGGAAGCGGTTCCTACAATGAGCAGTTCTTC
TRBV27	TRBD1	.	TRBJ1-5	CASSFTSWQGDQPQHF	TGTGCCAGCAGTTTTACGTCGTGGCAGGGGGATCAGCCCCAGCATTTT
TRBV13	TRBD2	.	TRBJ2-3	CASTGRVEDTQYF	TGTGCCAGCACGGGGAGGGTTGAAGATACGCAGTATTTT
TRBV19	TRBD1	.	TRBJ2-7	CASSTRDSSYEQYF	TGTGCCAGTAGTACACGGGACAGCTCCTACGAGCAGTACTTC